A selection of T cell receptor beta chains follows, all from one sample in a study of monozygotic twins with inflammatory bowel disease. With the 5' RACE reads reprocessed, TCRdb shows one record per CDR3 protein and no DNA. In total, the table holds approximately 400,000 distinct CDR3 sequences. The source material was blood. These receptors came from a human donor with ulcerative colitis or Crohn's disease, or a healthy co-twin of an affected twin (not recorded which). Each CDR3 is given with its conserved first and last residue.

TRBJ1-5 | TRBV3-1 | CASSQGRAGTQHF
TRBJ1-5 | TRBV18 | CASSLDRGTNQPQHF
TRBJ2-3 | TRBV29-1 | CSVRGLADTQYF
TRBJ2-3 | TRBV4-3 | CASSPRLGSPFSTDTQYF
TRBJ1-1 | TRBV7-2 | CASSLATGVRREAFF
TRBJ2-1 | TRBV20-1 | CSARAAPVSRQFF
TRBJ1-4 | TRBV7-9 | CASSSTRGFNEKLFF
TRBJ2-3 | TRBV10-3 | CAISGGLAGITDTQYF
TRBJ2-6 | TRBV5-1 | CASSSDWHRSGANVLTF
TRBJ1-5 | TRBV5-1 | CASSTDGRNQPQHF
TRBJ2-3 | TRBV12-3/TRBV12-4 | CASSLAAGGADTQYF
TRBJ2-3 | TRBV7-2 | CASSSDTGWYNTDTQYF
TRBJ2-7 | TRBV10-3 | CAISESMDPQYF
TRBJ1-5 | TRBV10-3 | CAISPTDESNQPQHF
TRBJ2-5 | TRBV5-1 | CASSLDSAVGAQYF
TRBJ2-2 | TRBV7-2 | CASSPAWVNANTGELFF
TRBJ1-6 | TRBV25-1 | CASSDGGGGNSPLHF
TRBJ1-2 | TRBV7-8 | CASSLSRGGRRDYGYTF
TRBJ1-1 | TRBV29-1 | CSVERWTGRTEAFF
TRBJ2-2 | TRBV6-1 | CASLKSELTYTGELFF
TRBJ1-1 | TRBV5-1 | CASSLEEGNTEAFF